This section outlines one T cell receptor beta chain sequence together with its context. TCR alpha and beta CDR3 regions were amplified from RNA using iRepertoire nested multiplex PCR. TCRdb re-derived calls from the multiplex PCR reads in MiXCR, one entry per CDR3 protein. In the table there are over 140,000 distinct CDR3 sequences, about two fifths of which are singletons. This sample is part of a study of glioma-infiltrating T cells. The CDR3 spans 18 residues. Germline V CDR1 and CDR2: SGHKS, YYEKEE (reference sequence). The V and J ends lost 1 base and 2 bases, in that order; junction bases with no gene match: 13.

The specimen sequenced was glioma tissue, nonneoplastic brain tissue, or PBMCs (not recorded which). The gene calls are TRBV5-5 and TRBJ2-5, with 8 bases identical to TRBD1. This receptor was obtained from a human donor with low-grade glioma or glioblastoma, undergoing nonglioma brain surgery, or in good health (not recorded which). The CDR3 reads CASSLKGVGDRRQETQYF. In DNA, the CDR3 is TGTGCCAGCAGCTTGAAAGGGGTCGGGGACAGGCGTCAAGAGACCCAGTACTTC.